The 8 T cell receptor beta chains below were found in one sample sequenced in a study of blood T cell repertoires in COVID-19 (dated by TCRdb to about 2020). Libraries were made using the immunoSEQ multiplex PCR assay. Here the immuneACCESS table is served through TCRdb, limited to in-frame sequences with V and J called. Missing clones are a known gap in these copies; in checked studies unresolved V genes cover under half, and the rest lacks a known reason. Present in this sample are under 300,000 clones, roughly 85% of which were seen just once. Approximately 12% of the sample rests with the top ten. Sequenced input: peripheral blood. These receptors came from a human donor in a cohort sampled during active COVID-19.

The V and J genes are TRBV4-2 and TRBJ1-3, with 8 bases lining up with TRBD1. Trimming cost V 3 bases and J 0 bases; bases outside gene matches: 1. The CDR3 loop spans 15 amino acids. The germline V gene encodes CDR1 LGHNA and CDR2 YNFKEQ. The CDR3 region has the DNA TGTGCCAGCAGCCAGGGACAGGTCTCTGGAAACACCATATATTTT. Protein sequence: CASSQGQVSGNTIYF.

The chain has TRBV6-1 and TRBJ2-7; 8 nucleotides align to TRBD2. CDR1 is MNHNS, CDR2 SASEGT, per germline. The CDR3 has 15 residues. V lost 3 bases, J lost 4 bases, and 8 bases stayed unmatched. As DNA, the CDR3 is TGTGCCAGCAGTGAGTGGGGTACGGGAGGGTACGAGCAGTACTTC. Its protein is CASSEWGTGGYEQYF.

This chain connects TRBV7-8 to TRBJ2-1, with D perhaps matching TRBD2 (5 bases). In germline, CDR1 is SGHVS, CDR2 FQNEAQ. Trimming shortened V by 1 base and J by 5 bases, and 18 bases separated the two germline ends. This CDR3 has 17 residues. CDR3 loop: CASSLGGRARRDNEQFF. The CDR3 DNA reads TGTGCCAGCAGCTTAGGGGGTCGGGCTAGGCGGGACAATGAGCAGTTCTTC.

The V gene is TRBV7-2, the J gene TRBJ2-2; 10 bases map to TRBD2. CDR1 is SGHTA and CDR2 is FQGNSA in the germline V gene. After removal of 1 base from V and 7 bases from J, the junction contained 6 bases not matched to a gene. The CDR3 contains 16 residues. The CDR3 loop is CASSLGAGGPGGELFF. In DNA, the CDR3 is TGTGCCAGCAGCTTAGGAGCGGGAGGGCCCGGCGGGGAGCTGTTTTTT.

This clone was found a few times. V gene TRBV4-2 combines with J gene TRBJ1-3; 7 bases are shared with TRBD1. CDR1 is LGHNA and CDR2 is YNFKEQ in the germline V gene. This CDR3 is 16 amino acids long. Trimming removed 0 bases from V and 2 bases from J; junction bases left unmatched: 4. CDR3 sequence reads: CASSQEGQGAGNTIYF. CDR3 DNA sequence: TGTGCCAGCAGCCAAGAGGGGCAGGGGGCTGGAAACACCATATATTTT.

This clone was seen only a few times. The chain combines TRBV6-5 with TRBJ1-2; a weak D match, TRBD1 (6 bases). Germline V gene lookup returns CDR1 MNHEY and CDR2 SVGAGI. V was clipped by 2 bases and J by 7 bases, with 8 bases between them. This CDR3 is 12 amino acids long. For the CDR3, the DNA is TGTGCCAGCAGTTACAGGGGGTTTGGCTACACCTTC. It codes for CASSYRGFGYTF.

The chain has TRBV19 and TRBJ1-1, with D uncertain. The CDR3 is 16 amino acids. With 6 bases removed from V and 0 bases from J, the gap between germline ends came to 17 bases. Germline V lookup: CDR1 LNHDA, CDR2 SQIVND (reference sequence). In DNA, the CDR3 is TGTGCCAGTAGCCACCGGGCCGCGGGGATGAACACTGAAGCTTTCTTT. This translates into CASSHRAAGMNTEAFF.

The genes are TRBV19 and TRBJ2-1; possible D gene TRBD1, 6 bases. CDR3 length: 15 amino acids. V was pared by 5 bases and J by 7 bases, with 18 bases between. Germline V gene sequence: CDR1 LNHDA, CDR2 SQIVND (reference sequence). The CDR3: CASSPLGHLQNEQFF. DNA of the CDR3: TGTGCCAGTAGTCCCCTGGGACACCTTCAAAATGAGCAGTTCTTC.